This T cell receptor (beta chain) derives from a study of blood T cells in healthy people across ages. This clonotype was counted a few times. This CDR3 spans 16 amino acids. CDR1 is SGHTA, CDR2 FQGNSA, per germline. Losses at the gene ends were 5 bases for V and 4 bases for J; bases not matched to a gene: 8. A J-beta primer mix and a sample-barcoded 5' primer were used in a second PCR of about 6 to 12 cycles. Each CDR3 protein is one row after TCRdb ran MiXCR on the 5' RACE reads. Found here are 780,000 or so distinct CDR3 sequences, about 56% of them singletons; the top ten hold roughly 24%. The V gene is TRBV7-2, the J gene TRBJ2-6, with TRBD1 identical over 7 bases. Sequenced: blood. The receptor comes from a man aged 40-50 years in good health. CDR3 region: CASSPQTGVGANVLTF. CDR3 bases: TGTGCCAGCAGCCCCCAAACAGGGGTCGGGGCCAACGTCCTGACTTTC.